The source of this T cell receptor (beta chain) is a study of technical replicates of blood from several donors. Using immunoSEQ multiplex PCR, the repertoire was profiled, and TCRdb retains in-frame clones only, with some absent. The table includes 75,000 to 95,000 clones, 89% detected once. The CDR3 runs to 14 residues. CDR1 is LNHDA, CDR2 SQIVND, per germline (reference sequence). V gave up 3 bases and J gave up 4 bases; unmatched junction bases: 1. The chain has TRBV19 and TRBJ1-5; 9 nucleotides agree with TRBD1. This receptor was identified in a human donor in good health. The sequencing sample was made of T cells isolated from PBMCs. The CDR3, as DNA: TGTGCCAGTAGTATCGACAGGGGGAATCAGCCCCAGCATTTT. This gives the protein CASSIDRGNQPQHF. Full variable domain (outside the CDR3, taken from reference TRBV19 and TRBJ1-5): DGGITQSPKYLFRKEGQNVTLSCEQNLNHDAMYWYRQDPGQGLRLIYYSQIVNDFQKGDIAEGYSVSREKKESFPLTVTSAQKNPTAFYLCASSIDRGNQPQHFGDGTRLSIL.